This TCR beta chain was identified during a study of identifying expanded T cells in peripheral blood. Study-wide results and limits: Differentially abundant clones: around 1.1 between replicates, around 17 at roughly 13 days, less than 20 at four.

The germline V gene encodes CDR1 SEHNR and CDR2 FQNEAQ (reference sequence). V lost 5 bases to trimming and J lost 1 base, with 15 bases between them. The CDR3 loop spans 16 amino acids. Profiled with immunoSEQ multiplex PCR; TCRdb holds only in-frame clones, not every one. The sample shows about 91,000 clones, around 89% of them seen only once. On this clone itself: What it binds is unknown.

Material for sequencing was blood. This clonotype was sampled from a person aged 18-70 years in good health. The chain uses TRBV7-9 and TRBJ2-1; D might be TRBD1 (7 bases). The CDR3 nucleotides are TGTGCCAGCAGCAGGGGGCGGGGAGTATCCTACAATGAGCAGTTCTTC. Translating gives CASSRGRGVSYNEQFF.